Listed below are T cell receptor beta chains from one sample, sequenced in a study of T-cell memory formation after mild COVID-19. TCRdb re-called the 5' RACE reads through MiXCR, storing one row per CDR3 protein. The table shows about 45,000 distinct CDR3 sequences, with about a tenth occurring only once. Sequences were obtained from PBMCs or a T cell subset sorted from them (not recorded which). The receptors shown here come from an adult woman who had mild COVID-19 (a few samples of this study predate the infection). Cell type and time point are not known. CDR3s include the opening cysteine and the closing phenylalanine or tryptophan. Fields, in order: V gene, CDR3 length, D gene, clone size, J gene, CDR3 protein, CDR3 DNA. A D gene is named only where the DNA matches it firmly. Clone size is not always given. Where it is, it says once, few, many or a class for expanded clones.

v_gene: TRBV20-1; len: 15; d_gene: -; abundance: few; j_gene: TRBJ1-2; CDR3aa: CSARKAGFRDYGYTF; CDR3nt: TGCAGTGCTAGAAAAGCAGGGTTTAGAGACTATGGCTACACCTTC
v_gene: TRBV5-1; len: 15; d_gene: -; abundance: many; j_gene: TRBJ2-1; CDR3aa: CASSGTSHGLNEQFF; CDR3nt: TGCGCCAGCAGCGGAACTAGCCACGGATTAAATGAGCAGTTCTTC
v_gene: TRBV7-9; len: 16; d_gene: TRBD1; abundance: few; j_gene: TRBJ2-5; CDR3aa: CASRTNFRDREETQYF; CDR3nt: TGTGCCAGCAGAACCAATTTCCGCGACAGGGAAGAGACCCAGTACTTC
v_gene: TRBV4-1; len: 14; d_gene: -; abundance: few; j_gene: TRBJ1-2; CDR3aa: CASSQFFTGYGYTF; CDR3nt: TGCGCCAGCAGCCAATTCTTCACTGGCTATGGCTACACCTTC
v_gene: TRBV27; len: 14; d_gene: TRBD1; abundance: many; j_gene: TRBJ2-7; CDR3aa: CASGNSDRAGEQYF; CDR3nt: TGTGCCAGCGGCAACTCGGACAGGGCGGGCGAGCAGTACTTC
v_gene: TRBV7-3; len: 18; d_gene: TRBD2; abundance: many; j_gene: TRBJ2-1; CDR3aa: CASSLGFGGRASRNEQFF; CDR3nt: TGTGCCAGCAGCTTAGGGTTCGGTGGGAGGGCCTCGCGCAATGAGCAGTTCTTC
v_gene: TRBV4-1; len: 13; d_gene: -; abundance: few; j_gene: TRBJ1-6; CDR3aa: CASSHDRNSPLHF; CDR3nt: TGCGCCAGCAGCCACGATCGGAATTCACCCCTCCACTTT
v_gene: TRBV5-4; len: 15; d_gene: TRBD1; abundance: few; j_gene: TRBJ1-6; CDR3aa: CASSPDRDLDSPLHF; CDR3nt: TGTGCCAGCAGCCCTGACAGGGATCTTGATTCACCCCTCCACTTT
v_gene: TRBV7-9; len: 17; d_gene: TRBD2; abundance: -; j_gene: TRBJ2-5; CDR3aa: CASSLREGLGGAETQYF; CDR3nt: TGTGCCAGCAGCTTAAGGGAGGGTCTAGGAGGCGCGGAGACCCAGTACTTC
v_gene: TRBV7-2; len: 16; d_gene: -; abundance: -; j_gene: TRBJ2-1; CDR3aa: CASSLRYGDSYNEQFF; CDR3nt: TGTGCCAGCAGCTTAAGGTATGGGGACTCTTACAATGAGCAGTTCTTC
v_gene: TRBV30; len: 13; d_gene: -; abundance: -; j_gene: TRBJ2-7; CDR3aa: CAWSRGTPYEQYF; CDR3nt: TGTGCCTGGAGTCGAGGGACACCCTACGAGCAGTACTTC
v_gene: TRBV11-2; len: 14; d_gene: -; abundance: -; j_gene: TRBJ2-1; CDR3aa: CASSLEVGLGEQFF; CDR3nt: TGTGCCAGCAGCTTAGAGGTGGGCCTGGGTGAGCAGTTCTTC
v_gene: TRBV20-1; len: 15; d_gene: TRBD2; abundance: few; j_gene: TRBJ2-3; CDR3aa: CSARTTAGVTYTQYF; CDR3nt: TGCAGTGCTAGAACCACAGCGGGAGTAACATATACGCAGTATTTT
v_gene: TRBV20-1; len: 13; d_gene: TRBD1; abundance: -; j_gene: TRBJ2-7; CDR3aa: CSAKRTGGYEQYF; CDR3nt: TGCAGTGCTAAGCGGACAGGGGGCTACGAGCAGTACTTC
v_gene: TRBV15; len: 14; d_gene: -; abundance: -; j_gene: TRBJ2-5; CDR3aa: CATSRGREPETQYF; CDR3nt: TGTGCCACCAGCAGAGGGCGGGAACCAGAGACCCAGTACTTC
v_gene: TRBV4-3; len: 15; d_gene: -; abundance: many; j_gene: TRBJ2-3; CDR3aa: CASSQSFESTDTQYF; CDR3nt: TGCGCCAGCAGCCAAAGTTTCGAAAGCACAGATACGCAGTATTTT
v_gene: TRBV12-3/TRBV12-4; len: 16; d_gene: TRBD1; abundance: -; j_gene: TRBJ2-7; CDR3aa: CASSKGARILRYEQYF; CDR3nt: TGTGCCAGCAGTAAGGGGGCGCGCATCTTAAGGTACGAGCAGTACTTC
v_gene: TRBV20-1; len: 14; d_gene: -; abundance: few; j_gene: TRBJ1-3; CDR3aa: CSARGRTAINTIYF; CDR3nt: TGCAGTGCTAGGGGACGGACAGCTATAAACACCATATATTTT
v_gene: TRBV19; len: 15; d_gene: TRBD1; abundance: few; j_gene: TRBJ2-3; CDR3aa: CASSTRTGGLDTQYF; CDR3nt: TGTGCCAGTAGTACCCGGACAGGGGGTTTGGATACGCAGTATTTT
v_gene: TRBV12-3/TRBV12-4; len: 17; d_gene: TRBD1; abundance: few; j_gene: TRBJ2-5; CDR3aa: CASSQYGQGAVGETQYF; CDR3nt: TGTGCCAGCAGCCAATACGGACAGGGGGCCGTTGGGGAGACCCAGTACTTC
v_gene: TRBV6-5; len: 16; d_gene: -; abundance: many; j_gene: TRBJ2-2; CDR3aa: CASSYSDPGWTGELFF; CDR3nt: TGTGCCAGCAGTTACTCTGACCCTGGATGGACCGGGGAGCTGTTTTTT
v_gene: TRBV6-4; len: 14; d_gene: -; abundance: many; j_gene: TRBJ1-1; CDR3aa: CASSVLGGATEAFF; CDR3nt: TGTGCCAGCAGTGTGCTAGGGGGGGCTACTGAAGCTTTCTTT
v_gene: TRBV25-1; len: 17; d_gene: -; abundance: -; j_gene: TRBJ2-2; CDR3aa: CASSEYGPQGGRWELFF; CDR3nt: TGTGCCAGCAGTGAATACGGGCCCCAAGGGGGTCGCTGGGAGCTGTTTTTT
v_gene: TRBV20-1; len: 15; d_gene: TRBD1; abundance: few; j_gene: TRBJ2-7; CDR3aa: CSARDPGQDWYEQYF; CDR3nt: TGCAGTGCTAGAGACCCCGGACAGGACTGGTACGAGCAGTACTTC
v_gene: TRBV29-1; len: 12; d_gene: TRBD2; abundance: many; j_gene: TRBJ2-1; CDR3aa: CSAGLAGYEQFF; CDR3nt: TGCAGCGCGGGACTAGCGGGGTATGAGCAGTTCTTC
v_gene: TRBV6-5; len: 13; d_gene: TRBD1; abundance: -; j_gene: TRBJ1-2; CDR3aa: CASSTGTVYGYTF; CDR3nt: TGTGCCAGCAGCACCGGGACAGTCTATGGCTACACCTTC
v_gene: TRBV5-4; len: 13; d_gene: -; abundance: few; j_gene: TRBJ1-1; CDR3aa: CASSSSGNTEAFF; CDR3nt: TGTGCCAGCAGCTCGTCAGGGAACACTGAAGCTTTCTTT
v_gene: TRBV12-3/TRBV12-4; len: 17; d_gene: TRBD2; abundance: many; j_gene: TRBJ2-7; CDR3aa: CASSAVWTSGLPDEQYF; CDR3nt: TGTGCCAGCAGTGCCGTTTGGACTAGCGGACTGCCGGACGAGCAGTACTTC
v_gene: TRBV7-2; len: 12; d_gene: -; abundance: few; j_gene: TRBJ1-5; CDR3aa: CASSLDGRPQHF; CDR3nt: TGTGCCAGCAGCTTAGATGGGAGGCCCCAGCATTTT
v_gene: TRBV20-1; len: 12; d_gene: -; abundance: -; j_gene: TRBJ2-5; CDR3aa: CSAGPGEETQYF; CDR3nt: TGCAGTGCTGGACCAGGGGAAGAGACCCAGTACTTC
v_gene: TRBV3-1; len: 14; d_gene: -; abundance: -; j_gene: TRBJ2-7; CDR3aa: CASSQGQLAYEQYF; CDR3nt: TGTGCCAGCAGCCAAGGTCAGCTTGCCTACGAGCAGTACTTC
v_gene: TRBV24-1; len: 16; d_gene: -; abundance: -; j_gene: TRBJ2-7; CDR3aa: CATSDSTGPEGYEQYF; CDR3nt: TGTGCCACCAGTGACTCTACAGGGCCAGAGGGCTACGAGCAGTACTTC
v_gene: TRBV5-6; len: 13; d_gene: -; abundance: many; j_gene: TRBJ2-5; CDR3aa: CASSRSFRETQYF; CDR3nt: TGTGCCAGCAGCAGGAGCTTTCGGGAGACCCAGTACTTC
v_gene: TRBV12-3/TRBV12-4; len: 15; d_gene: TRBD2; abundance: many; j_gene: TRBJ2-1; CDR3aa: CASSLRTSGGIEQFF; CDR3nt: TGTGCCAGCAGTCTCCGGACTAGCGGGGGGATTGAGCAGTTCTTC
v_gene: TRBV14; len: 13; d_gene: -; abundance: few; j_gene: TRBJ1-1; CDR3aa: CASSQTFGGRAFF; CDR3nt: TGTGCCAGCAGCCAGACGTTCGGGGGGCGAGCTTTCTTT
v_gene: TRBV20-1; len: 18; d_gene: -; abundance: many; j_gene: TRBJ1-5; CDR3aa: CSARDRGTVSYGNQPQHF; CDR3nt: TGCAGTGCTAGAGATAGGGGGACTGTTAGTTATGGCAATCAGCCCCAGCATTTT
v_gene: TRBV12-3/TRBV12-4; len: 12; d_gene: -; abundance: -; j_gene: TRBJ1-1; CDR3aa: CASSKSNTEAFF; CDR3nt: TGTGCCAGCTCCAAGTCCAACACTGAAGCTTTCTTT